This is a list of T cell receptor beta chains from one sample in a study of cytomegalovirus exposure and HLA in healthy donors. The table came from immunoSEQ multiplex PCR; TCRdb's copy has only in-frame clones and leaves some out. The data contain about 110,000 clones, about 80% of them singletons. Sequences were obtained from PBMCs. The source of these receptors is a woman aged 45-65 years in good health and CMV-seropositive. The CDR3 runs from the conserved cysteine through the conserved F or W. The D gene is left open where the match is weak. Expanded clones are given a class, and other clones once, few, many or no size at all.

clone size	J gene	D gene	V gene	CDR3 protein	CDR3 DNA
-	TRBJ1-2	TRBD1	TRBV5-4	CASSSGQGGYGYTF	TGTGCCAGCAGCTCCGGACAGGGAGGCTATGGCTACACCTTC
-	TRBJ2-7	-	TRBV6-1	CASSSAYEQYF	TGTGCCAGCAGTTCCGCCTACGAGCAGTACTTC
-	TRBJ2-7	TRBD1	TRBV19	CASSLPGQGTYEQYF	TGTGCCAGTAGTCTTCCGGGACAGGGGACCTACGAGCAGTACTTC
-	TRBJ2-1	TRBD1	TRBV19	CASSIIAPGTDNEQFF	TGTGCCAGTAGTATAATCGCCCCCGGGACAGACAATGAGCAGTTCTTC
-	TRBJ1-1	-	TRBV7-3	CASSLRGTENTEAFF	TGTGCCAGCAGCTTGAGGGGGACGGAAAACACTGAAGCTTTCTTT
-	TRBJ2-2	TRBD2	TRBV4-1	CASSQGGSGRAGTGELFF	TGCGCCAGCAGCCAAGGAGGCAGCGGGAGGGCCGGGACCGGGGAGCTGTTTTTT
-	TRBJ2-5	TRBD2	TRBV11-1	CASSSLTSGETQYF	TGTGCCAGCAGCAGCCTAACTAGCGGAGAGACCCAGTACTTC
-	TRBJ2-2	TRBD2	TRBV5-1	CASNILAGGLGGELFF	TGCGCCAGCAACATTCTAGCGGGAGGCCTGGGAGGGGAGCTGTTTTTT
-	TRBJ1-2	TRBD1	TRBV19	CASSVQGVPLYGYTF	TGTGCCAGTAGTGTACAGGGGGTCCCCCTCTATGGCTACACCTTC
-	TRBJ2-3	-	TRBV5-1	CASSLSVGLGTDTQYF	TGCGCCAGCAGCTTGTCGGTGGGGCTTGGCACAGATACGCAGTATTTT
once	TRBJ2-7	TRBD1	TRBV5-5	CASSFTQGSSYEQYF	TGTGCCAGCAGCTTTACACAGGGGAGCTCCTACGAGCAGTACTTC
few	TRBJ2-7	-	TRBV6-5	CASSYSHGAYEQYF	TGTGCCAGCAGTTACTCCCACGGAGCCTACGAGCAGTACTTC
-	TRBJ1-2	-	TRBV18	CASSPSAGWDSGYTF	TGTGCCAGCTCACCATCCGCAGGGTGGGATAGTGGCTACACCTTC
-	TRBJ2-2	TRBD1	TRBV11-2	CASTGQGAITGELFF	TGTGCCAGCACCGGACAGGGGGCGATCACCGGGGAGCTGTTTTTT
-	TRBJ2-1	TRBD1	TRBV5-6	CASSPRGRYNEQFF	TGTGCCAGCAGCCCCAGGGGGCGTTACAATGAGCAGTTCTTC
-	TRBJ1-5	TRBD1	TRBV5-5	CASSRGQGLQPQHF	TGTGCCAGCAGCCGTGGACAGGGGCTTCAGCCCCAGCATTTT
-	TRBJ2-5	TRBD1	TRBV5-1	CASSLAGQGQETQYF	TGCGCCAGCAGCTTGGCGGGACAGGGCCAAGAGACCCAGTACTTC
-	TRBJ2-3	TRBD2	TRBV10-1	CASSESNSGSRDTQYF	TGCGCCAGCAGTGAGTCGAATAGCGGGAGTAGAGATACGCAGTATTTT
-	TRBJ2-3	-	TRBV11-2	CASSPEADTQYF	TGTGCCAGCAGCCCCGAGGCAGATACGCAGTATTTT
-	TRBJ2-7	-	TRBV14	CASSQYMDSYEQYF	TGTGCCAGCAGCCAATATATGGACAGCTACGAGCAGTACTTC
-	TRBJ2-6	TRBD1	TRBV10-3	CAISGQGAFPGANGLTF	TGTGCCATCAGTGGACAGGGGGCGTTCCCTGGGGCCAACGGCCTGACTTTC
-	TRBJ2-7	TRBD2	TRBV15	CATSDGLAGGQRDEQYF	TGTGCCACCAGCGACGGCCTAGCGGGAGGCCAGCGGGACGAGCAGTACTTC
once	TRBJ2-3	-	TRBV21-1	CASSKAGREARDTQYF	TGTGCCAGCAGCAAAGCAGGGCGGGAGGCGAGAGATACGCAGTATTTT
-	TRBJ2-5	-	TRBV27	CASSLSGAEETQYF	TGTGCCAGCAGTTTATCAGGGGCCGAAGAGACCCAGTACTTC
-	TRBJ1-2	TRBD1	TRBV9	CASGGDREGYTF	TGTGCCAGCGGGGGGGACAGGGAAGGCTACACCTTC
-	TRBJ1-2	TRBD1	TRBV7-9	CASSLALGQAGYTF	TGTGCCAGCAGCTTAGCGCTTGGACAGGCTGGCTACACCTTC
-	TRBJ2-6	TRBD1	TRBV5-8	CASSQGQGPLRGANVLTF	TGTGCCAGCAGCCAGGGACAGGGGCCTTTGAGGGGGGCCAACGTCCTGACTTTC
few	TRBJ2-3	-	TRBV7-9	CASSPYRDSTDTQYF	TGTGCCAGCAGCCCCTACAGGGATAGCACAGATACGCAGTATTTT
-	TRBJ2-5	-	TRBV15	CATSRVFFGGKGRETQYF	TGTGCCACCAGCAGAGTTTTTTTTGGAGGGAAGGGCCGAGAGACCCAGTACTTC
-	TRBJ2-3	TRBD1	TRBV7-9	CASSFKGTGTDTQYF	TGTGCCAGCAGCTTTAAGGGGACAGGGACAGATACGCAGTATTTT
-	TRBJ2-7	-	TRBV5-4	CASSLDNGGSYEQYF	TGTGCCAGCAGCTTGGACAACGGGGGCTCCTACGAGCAGTACTTC
-	TRBJ2-3	TRBD1	TRBV11-2	CASSLTGARTDTQYF	TGTGCCAGCAGCCTGACAGGGGCCCGCACAGATACGCAGTATTTT
-	TRBJ2-1	-	TRBV5-1	CASSLEGASRREFF	TGCGCCAGCAGCTTGGAAGGGGCTAGTCGGAGGGAGTTCTTC
once	TRBJ1-6	-	TRBV7-9	CASSLGLGVVSPLHF	TGTGCCAGCAGCTTGGGCCTCGGGGTGGTTTCACCCCTCCACTTT
-	TRBJ2-1	-	TRBV6-5	CASMTGVSYNEQFF	TGTGCCAGCATGACGGGAGTCTCCTACAATGAGCAGTTCTTC
-	TRBJ2-1	TRBD2	TRBV10-3	CAISDPTSGRAISYNEQFF	TGTGCCATCAGTGACCCGACTAGCGGGAGGGCAATATCCTACAATGAGCAGTTCTTC
few	TRBJ1-4	TRBD1	TRBV12-5	CASAQQGTNEKLFF	TGTGCTAGTGCCCAACAGGGGACTAATGAAAAACTGTTTTTT
-	TRBJ2-1	TRBD2	TRBV7-9	CASSFRPGLAGGNEQFF	TGTGCCAGCAGCTTCCGGCCGGGACTAGCGGGAGGGAATGAGCAGTTCTTC
once	TRBJ2-7	-	TRBV5-5	CASSLEGEVLSYEQYF	TGTGCCAGCAGCTTGGAAGGGGAGGTTCTCTCCTACGAGCAGTACTTC
-	TRBJ1-2	-	TRBV2	CASSRDRKGYTF	TGTGCCAGCAGTCGAGACAGGAAAGGCTACACCTTC
-	TRBJ1-5	-	TRBV18	CASSPGGGDQPQHF	TGTGCCAGCTCACCAGGAGGCGGGGATCAGCCCCAGCATTTT
-	TRBJ2-5	-	TRBV6-4	CPPSKRRAVETQYF	TGTCCGCCAAGCAAACGGAGGGCCGTGGAGACCCAGTACTTC
-	TRBJ2-4	TRBD2	TRBV7-9	CASSSRAGGVAKNIQYF	TGTGCCAGCAGCTCCAGGGCGGGGGGGGTGGCCAAAAACATTCAGTACTTC
-	TRBJ2-7	-	TRBV15	CATSRERDRRYEQYF	TGTGCCACCAGCAGAGAGCGAGACAGGCGCTACGAGCAGTACTTC
-	TRBJ1-1	-	TRBV6-5	CASSYRGMNTEAFF	TGTGCCAGCAGTTACAGGGGTATGAACACTGAAGCTTTCTTT
few	TRBJ1-1	-	TRBV5-1	CASSYLSSGPGAEAFF	TGCGCCAGCAGCTATTTATCGTCGGGGCCGGGAGCTGAAGCTTTCTTT
once	TRBJ1-4	-	TRBV4-2	CASSLGAGNEKLFF	TGTGCCAGCAGCCTGGGCGCCGGTAATGAAAAACTGTTTTTT
-	TRBJ1-2	TRBD1	TRBV29-1	CSVGGAQGVGYTF	TGCAGCGTTGGAGGGGCACAGGGGGTAGGCTACACCTTC
-	TRBJ2-1	TRBD2	TRBV19	CASSVSGGVSYNEQFF	TGTGCCAGTAGTGTTAGCGGGGGGGTATCCTACAATGAGCAGTTCTTC
once	TRBJ1-4	-	TRBV5-6	CASSLGYRATNEKLFF	TGTGCCAGCAGCTTGGGGTACAGGGCTACTAATGAAAAACTGTTTTTT